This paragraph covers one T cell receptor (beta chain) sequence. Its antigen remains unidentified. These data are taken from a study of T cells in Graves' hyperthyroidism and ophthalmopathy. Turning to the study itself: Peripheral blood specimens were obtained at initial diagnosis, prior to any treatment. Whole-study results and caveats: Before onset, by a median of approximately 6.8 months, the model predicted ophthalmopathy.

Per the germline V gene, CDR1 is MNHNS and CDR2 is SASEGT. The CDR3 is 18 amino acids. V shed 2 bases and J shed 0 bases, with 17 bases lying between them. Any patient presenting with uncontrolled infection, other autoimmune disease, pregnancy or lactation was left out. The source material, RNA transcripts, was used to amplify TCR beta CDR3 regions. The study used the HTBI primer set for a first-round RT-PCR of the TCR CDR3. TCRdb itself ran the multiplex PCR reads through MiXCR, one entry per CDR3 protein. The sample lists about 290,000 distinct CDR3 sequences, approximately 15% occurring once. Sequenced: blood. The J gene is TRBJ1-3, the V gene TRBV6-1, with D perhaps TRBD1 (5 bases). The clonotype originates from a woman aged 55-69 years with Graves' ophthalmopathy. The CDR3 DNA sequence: TGTGCCAGCAGTGAACGACGGGTCGGGGGACTCTCTGGAAACACCATATATTTT. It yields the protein CASSERRVGGLSGNTIYF.